This T cell receptor (beta chain) was profiled in a study of graft-versus-host responses after intestinal transplantation. TCRdb keeps only in-frame clones here, not all; method: immunoSEQ multiplex PCR. The table lists some 87,000 clones, around 90% of them singletons. Of note for this clone: Its antigen is not identified.

The receptor was derived from a human donor who received an intestinal transplant. Sample: unstimulated CD4+ T cells sorted from spleen or lymph node cells, taken before intestinal transplant.

Written as DNA, the CDR3 is TGTGCCAGCAGTTACTCGGGCGGGAGAGATTCCTACGAGCAGTACTTC. Translated, it gives CASSYSGGRDSYEQYF. The rearrangement joins TRBV6-5 to TRBJ2-7; 7 bases are a match to TRBD2. Germline CDR1 MNHEY, CDR2 SVGAGI. J was trimmed by 1 base and V by 0 bases; bases with no gene match: 6. This CDR3 is built from 16 residues.